The source of this T cell receptor beta chain is a study of cytomegalovirus exposure and HLA in healthy donors. About the research overall: Caucasian-associated ancestry cluster membership applied to about 83% of over 350 genotyped donors.

Findings of the study overall: With later analysis, a missense DCLRE1C variant became linked to TCR beta V- and J-gene trimming.

The germline V gene has CDR1 MNHNS and CDR2 SASEGT. Trimming removed 6 bases at V and 3 bases at J, with 11 bases between. CDR3 length: 14 amino acids. The PCR made use of 60 Vbeta and 13 Jbeta primers. Clones were sequenced by immunoSEQ multiplex PCR, and TCRdb holds only the in-frame ones, with some missing. The table has roughly 120,000 clones, under 85% seen once. On this clone: The antigen is undetermined. This sample includes further DNA sequences coding for the same CDR3.

This receptor was obtained from a man aged 18-30 years in good health and CMV-seropositive. Sequencing input: PBMCs. V usage is TRBV6-1 and J usage is TRBJ1-4, with D possibly TRBD1 on 6 matching bases. The CDR3 here is CASRLTGANEKLFF. CDR3 bases: TGTGCCAGCAGACTGACAGGCGCTAATGAAAAACTGTTTTTT.